Detailed here is one T cell receptor (beta chain). V was clipped by 7 bases and J by 3 bases; unmatched bases: 3. Germline V gene data show CDR1 as SNHLY and CDR2 as FYNNEI. There are 14 residues in the CDR3. The sample originates from a study of blood T cell repertoires in COVID-19. Sequenced by immunoSEQ multiplex PCR; TCRdb stores in-frame clones only, minus some. The table records fewer than 300,000 clones, roughly 85% of them present only once. The chain links TRBV2 to TRBJ2-4; 10 nucleotides match TRBD2. The sequence derives from a young woman with acute or convalescent COVID-19. The sample taken for sequencing was peripheral blood. The CDR3 nucleotides read TGTGCCAGCACGGGACTAGCGAACAAAAACATTCAGTACTTC. It yields the protein CASTGLANKNIQYF.